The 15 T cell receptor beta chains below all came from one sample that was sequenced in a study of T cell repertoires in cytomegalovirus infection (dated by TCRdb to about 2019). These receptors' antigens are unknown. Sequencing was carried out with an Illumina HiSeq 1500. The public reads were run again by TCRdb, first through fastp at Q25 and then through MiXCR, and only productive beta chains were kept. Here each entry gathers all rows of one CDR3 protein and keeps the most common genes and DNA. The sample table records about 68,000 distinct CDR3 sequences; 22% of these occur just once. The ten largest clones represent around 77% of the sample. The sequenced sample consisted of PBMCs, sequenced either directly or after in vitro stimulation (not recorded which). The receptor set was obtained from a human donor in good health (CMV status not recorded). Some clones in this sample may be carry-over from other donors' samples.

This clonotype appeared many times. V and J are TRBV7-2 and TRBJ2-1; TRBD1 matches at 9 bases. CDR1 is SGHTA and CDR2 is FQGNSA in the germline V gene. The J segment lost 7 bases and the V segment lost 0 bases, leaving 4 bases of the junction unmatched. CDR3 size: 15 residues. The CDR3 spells CASSLARGTGNEQFF. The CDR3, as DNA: TGTGCCAGCAGCTTAGCGCGTGGGACAGGGAATGAGCAGTTCTTC.

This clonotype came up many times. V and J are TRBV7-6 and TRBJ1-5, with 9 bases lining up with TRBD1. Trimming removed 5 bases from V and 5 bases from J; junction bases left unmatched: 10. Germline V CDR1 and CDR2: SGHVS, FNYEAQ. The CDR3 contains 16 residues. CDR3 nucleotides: TGTGCCAGCAGCGAGTGGACAGGGGTTGTTCATCAGCCCCAGCATTTT. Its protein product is CASSEWTGVVHQPQHF.

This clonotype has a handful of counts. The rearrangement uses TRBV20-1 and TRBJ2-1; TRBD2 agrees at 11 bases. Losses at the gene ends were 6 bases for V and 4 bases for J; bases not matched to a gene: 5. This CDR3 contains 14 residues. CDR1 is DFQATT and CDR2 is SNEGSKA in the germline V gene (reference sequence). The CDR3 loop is CSAGGTSGYNEQFF. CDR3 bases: TGCAGTGCCGGCGGGACTAGCGGTTACAATGAGCAGTTCTTC.

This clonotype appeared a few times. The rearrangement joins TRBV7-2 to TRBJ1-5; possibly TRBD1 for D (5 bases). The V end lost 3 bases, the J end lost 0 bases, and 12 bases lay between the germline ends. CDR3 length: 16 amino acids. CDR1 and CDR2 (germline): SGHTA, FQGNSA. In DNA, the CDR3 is TGTGCCAGCAGCTTGTCGTCAGGGAATAGCAATCAGCCCCAGCATTTT. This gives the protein CASSLSSGNSNQPQHF.

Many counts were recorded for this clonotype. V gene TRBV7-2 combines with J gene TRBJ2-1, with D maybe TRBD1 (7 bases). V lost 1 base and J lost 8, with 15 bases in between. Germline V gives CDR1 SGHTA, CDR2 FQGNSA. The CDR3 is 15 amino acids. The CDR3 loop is CASSLVVSGGYEQFF. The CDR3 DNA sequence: TGTGCCAGCAGCTTAGTCGTGTCAGGGGGGTATGAGCAGTTCTTC.

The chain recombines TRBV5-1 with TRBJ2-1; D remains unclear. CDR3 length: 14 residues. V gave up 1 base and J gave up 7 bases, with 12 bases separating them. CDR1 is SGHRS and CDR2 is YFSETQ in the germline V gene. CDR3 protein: CASSLKDLGNEQFF. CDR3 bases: TGCGCCAGCAGCTTGAAAGATCTGGGGAATGAGCAGTTCTTC.

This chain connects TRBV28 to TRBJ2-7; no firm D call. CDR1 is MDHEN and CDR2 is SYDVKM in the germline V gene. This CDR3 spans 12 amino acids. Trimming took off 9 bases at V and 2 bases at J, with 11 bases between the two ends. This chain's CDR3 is CASRPDTYEQYF. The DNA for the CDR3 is TGTGCCAGTAGGCCCGACACCTACGAGCAGTACTTC. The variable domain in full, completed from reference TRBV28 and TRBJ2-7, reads DVKVTQSSRYLVKRTGEKVFLECVQDMDHENMFWYRQDPGLGLRLIYFSYDVKMKEKGDIPEGYSVSREKKERFSLILESASTNQTSMYLCASRPDTYEQYFGPGTRLTVT.

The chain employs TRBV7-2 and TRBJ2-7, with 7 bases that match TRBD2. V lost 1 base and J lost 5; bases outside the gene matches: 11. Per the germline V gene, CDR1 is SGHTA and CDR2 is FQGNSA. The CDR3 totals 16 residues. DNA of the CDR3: TGTGCCAGCAGCTTAGGTTGGCGGGAGTCCTTCGACGAGCAGTACTTC. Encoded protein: CASSLGWRESFDEQYF.

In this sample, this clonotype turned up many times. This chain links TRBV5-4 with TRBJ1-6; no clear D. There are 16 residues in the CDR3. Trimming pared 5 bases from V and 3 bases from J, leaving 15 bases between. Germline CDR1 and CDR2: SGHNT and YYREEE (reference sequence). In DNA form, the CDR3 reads TGTGCCAGCAGTTGGGGAGTCTCTCACTATAATTCACCCCTCCACTTT. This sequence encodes CASSWGVSHYNSPLHF.

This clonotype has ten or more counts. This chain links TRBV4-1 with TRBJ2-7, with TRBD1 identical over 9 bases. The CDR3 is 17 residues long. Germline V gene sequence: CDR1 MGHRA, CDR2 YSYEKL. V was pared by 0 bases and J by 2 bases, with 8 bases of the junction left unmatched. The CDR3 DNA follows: TGCGCCAGCAGCCAAGATCGAGGGGACAGGGCTACCTACGAGCAGTACTTC. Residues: CASSQDRGDRATYEQYF.

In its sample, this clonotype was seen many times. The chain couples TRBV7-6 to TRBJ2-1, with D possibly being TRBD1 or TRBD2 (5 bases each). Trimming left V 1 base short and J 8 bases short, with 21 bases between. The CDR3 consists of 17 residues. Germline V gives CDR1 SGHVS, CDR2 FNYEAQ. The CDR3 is CASSLEPRALGGHEQFF. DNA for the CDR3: TGTGCCAGCAGCTTAGAGCCTCGGGCCCTTGGGGGTCATGAGCAGTTCTTC.

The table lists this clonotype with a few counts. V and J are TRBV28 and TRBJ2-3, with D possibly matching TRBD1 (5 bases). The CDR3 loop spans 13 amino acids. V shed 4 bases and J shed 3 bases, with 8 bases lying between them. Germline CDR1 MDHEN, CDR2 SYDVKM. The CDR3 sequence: CASSSRQTDTQYF. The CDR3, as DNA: TGTGCCAGCAGTTCTAGACAGACAGATACGCAGTATTTT.

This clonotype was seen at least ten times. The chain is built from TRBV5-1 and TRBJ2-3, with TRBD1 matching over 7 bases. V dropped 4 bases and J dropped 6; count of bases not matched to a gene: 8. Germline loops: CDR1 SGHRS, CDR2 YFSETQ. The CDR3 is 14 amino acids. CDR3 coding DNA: TGCGCCAGCAGCCCACAGGGGTTCATCGATACGCAGTATTTT. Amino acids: CASSPQGFIDTQYF.

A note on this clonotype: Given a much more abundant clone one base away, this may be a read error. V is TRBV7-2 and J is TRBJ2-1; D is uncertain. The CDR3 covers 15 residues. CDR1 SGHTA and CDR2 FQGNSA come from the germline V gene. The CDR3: CASSPTRSSCNEQFF. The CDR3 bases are TGTGCCAGCAGCCCGACCCGGAGCTCCTGCAATGAGCAGTTCTTC.

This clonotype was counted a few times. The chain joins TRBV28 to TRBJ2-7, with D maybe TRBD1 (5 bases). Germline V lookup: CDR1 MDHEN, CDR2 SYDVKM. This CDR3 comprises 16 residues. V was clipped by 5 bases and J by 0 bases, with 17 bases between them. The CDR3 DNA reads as TGTGCCAGCAGTCCCCGGGCAGGGATTATCTCCTACGAGCAGTACTTC. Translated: CASSPRAGIISYEQYF.